This T cell receptor beta chain appears in the sequencing data of a study of blood T cell repertoires in COVID-19. This CDR3 region has 18 residues. V lost 3 bases to trimming and J lost 6 bases; unmatched junction nucleotides: 20. Germline values: CDR1 GTSNPN, CDR2 SVGIG (reference sequence). The method was immunoSEQ multiplex PCR; TCRdb's version includes in-frame clones alone and lacks a portion of them. The data hold 300,000 to 400,000 clones, with 80% to 90% observed a single time. This clone has just one count. The sequence came from a woman in her 50s with COVID-19, enrolled during active disease. The specimen was peripheral blood. The V and J genes are TRBV30 and TRBJ2-7; 10 nucleotides align to TRBD1. CDR3 residues: CAWSSTGGASLDIFEQYF. The CDR3 region has the DNA TGTGCCTGGAGCTCGACAGGGGGCGCGTCCCTCGATATATTCGAGCAGTACTTC.